This is a list of T cell receptor beta chains from one sample in a study of blood T cell repertoires in COVID-19. Data came from immunoSEQ multiplex PCR; TCRdb stores just in-frame clones and leaves some out. The repertoire consists of 150,000 to 200,000 clones, with 82% occurring once and the leading ten covering 7.8%. Source material: peripheral blood. All receptors come from a woman aged 55-69 years with COVID-19, enrolled during active disease. Both conserved end residues are part of each CDR3. A D gene is named only where the DNA matches it firmly. Not every row has a clone size; where given, it reads once, few, many or a size class.

D: TRBD1
length: 17
size: few
V: TRBV11-3
J: TRBJ2-1
CDR3: CASSLSPGQGAYNEQFF
DNA: TGTGCCAGCAGCTTAAGCCCTGGACAGGGGGCCTACAATGAGCAGTTCTTC

D: -
length: 15
size: -
V: TRBV7-2
J: TRBJ2-7
CDR3: CASSLVGRESNEQYF
DNA: TGTGCCAGCAGCTTAGTCGGTCGGGAGTCCAACGAGCAGTACTTC

D: -
length: 14
size: -
V: TRBV11-2
J: TRBJ1-1
CDR3: CASSKGHVSTEAFF
DNA: TGTGCCAGCAGCAAGGGACACGTCTCGACTGAAGCTTTCTTT

D: TRBD2
length: 13
size: -
V: TRBV28
J: TRBJ2-2
CDR3: CASSLGGPGELFF
DNA: TGTGCCAGCAGTTTGGGAGGGCCCGGGGAGCTGTTTTTT

D: TRBD2
length: 15
size: once
V: TRBV29-1
J: TRBJ2-5
CDR3: CSVDIAGTYQETQYF
DNA: TGCAGCGTTGATATAGCGGGGACATACCAAGAGACCCAGTACTTC

D: -
length: 14
size: -
V: TRBV5-1
J: TRBJ2-1
CDR3: CASSLGRAANEQFF
DNA: TGCGCCAGCAGCTTGGGCAGGGCGGCCAATGAGCAGTTCTTC

D: -
length: 17
size: -
V: TRBV7-2
J: TRBJ2-1
CDR3: CASSLGGTRGSYNEQFF
DNA: TGTGCCAGCAGCTTGGGCGGGACCCGGGGCTCCTACAATGAGCAGTTCTTC

D: TRBD1
length: 14
size: -
V: TRBV9
J: TRBJ1-6
CDR3: CASSLTGGESPLHF
DNA: TGTGCCAGCAGCCTGACAGGGGGCGAGTCACCCCTCCACTTT

D: -
length: 13
size: -
V: TRBV30
J: TRBJ1-2
CDR3: CAWSVSYNYGYTF
DNA: TGTGCCTGGAGTGTATCCTATAACTATGGCTACACCTTC

D: -
length: 13
size: -
V: TRBV28
J: TRBJ2-7
CDR3: CATTRGGDYEQYF
DNA: TGTGCCACCACCCGAGGGGGGGACTACGAGCAGTACTTC

D: -
length: 12
size: -
V: TRBV5-5
J: TRBJ1-1
CDR3: CASSFGGTEAFF
DNA: TGTGCCAGCAGCTTTGGGGGGACGGAAGCTTTCTTT

D: -
length: 14
size: -
V: TRBV13
J: TRBJ1-3
CDR3: CASSFSSSGNTIYF
DNA: TGTGCCAGCAGCTTCTCTAGCTCTGGAAACACCATATATTTT

D: TRBD1
length: 14
size: -
V: TRBV5-4
J: TRBJ2-7
CDR3: CASSLPGQGYEQYF
DNA: TGTGCCAGCAGCTTACCCGGACAGGGGTACGAGCAGTACTTC

D: TRBD1
length: 18
size: -
V: TRBV10-3
J: TRBJ2-6
CDR3: CAISERGTGEKGANVLTF
DNA: TGTGCCATCAGTGAGAGAGGGACAGGGGAGAAAGGGGCCAACGTCCTGACTTTC

D: TRBD1
length: 18
size: -
V: TRBV11-2
J: TRBJ1-1
CDR3: CASSLKGADRSDLTEAFF
DNA: TGTGCCAGCAGCTTAAAAGGGGCGGACAGGTCAGATTTGACTGAAGCTTTCTTT

D: TRBD1
length: 15
size: -
V: TRBV7-9
J: TRBJ2-2
CDR3: CASRAGTGTTGELFF
DNA: TGTGCCAGCAGAGCCGGGACAGGGACCACCGGGGAGCTGTTTTTT

D: TRBD2
length: 15
size: -
V: TRBV5-6
J: TRBJ2-3
CDR3: CASSGLAGAGDTQYF
DNA: TGTGCCAGCAGCGGACTAGCGGGAGCCGGGGATACGCAGTATTTT

D: -
length: 14
size: -
V: TRBV10-3
J: TRBJ2-2
CDR3: CAISIGGTTGELFF
DNA: TGTGCCATCAGTATTGGCGGAACCACCGGGGAGCTGTTTTTT

D: -
length: 15
size: few
V: TRBV7-3
J: TRBJ1-2
CDR3: CASSTGDGTNYGYTF
DNA: TGTGCCAGCAGCACGGGAGACGGAACTAACTATGGCTACACCTTC

D: -
length: 12
size: -
V: TRBV5-6
J: TRBJ1-2
CDR3: CASSLNQGGYTF
DNA: TGTGCCAGCAGCTTGAATCAGGGTGGTTACACCTTC

D: TRBD2
length: 15
size: -
V: TRBV28
J: TRBJ2-3
CDR3: CASSSVGGSSHTQYF
DNA: TGTGCCAGCAGCTCCGTCGGGGGGTCGTCACATACGCAGTATTTT

D: -
length: 16
size: -
V: TRBV2
J: TRBJ1-2
CDR3: CASSEAGAGHDYGYTF
DNA: TGTGCCAGCAGTGAAGCGGGTGCGGGGCACGACTATGGCTACACCTTC

D: -
length: 13
size: -
V: TRBV27
J: TRBJ2-7
CDR3: CASSSGFSYEQYF
DNA: TGTGCCAGCAGCAGCGGGTTCTCCTACGAGCAGTACTTC

D: -
length: 12
size: -
V: TRBV19
J: TRBJ1-2
CDR3: CASMGGLYGYTF
DNA: TGTGCCAGTATGGGAGGTCTCTATGGCTACACCTTC

D: -
length: 16
size: -
V: TRBV5-5
J: TRBJ2-2
CDR3: CASSPASAVATGELFF
DNA: TGTGCCAGCAGCCCAGCTAGCGCCGTGGCCACCGGGGAGCTGTTTTTT

D: -
length: 14
size: once
V: TRBV28
J: TRBJ1-2
CDR3: CASSLSRENYGYTF
DNA: TGTGCCAGCAGTCTTTCCAGGGAAAACTATGGCTACACCTTC